These 2 T cell receptor beta chains were all obtained from the same sample, sequenced in a study of spatial heterogeneity in lung cancer (dated by TCRdb to between 2017 and 2020). The protocol used for the library was 5' RACE. Sequenced using a NextSeq 500. The public reads were quality trimmed at Q25 with fastp and then assembled into clones with MiXCR by TCRdb, keeping productive beta chains. Here each entry gathers all rows of one CDR3 protein and keeps the most common genes and DNA. For this sample there are some 64,000 distinct CDR3 sequences; about 8% appear just once. The ten top clones hold approximately 16% of the sample. The time point label here, explained by the study, means: sample taken at primary tumor resection. For TCR sequencing, whole RNA was extracted from tumor and nontumor lung tissue, or from cryopreserved PBMC samples, and no cell sorting was done. This specimen consisted of PBMCs, obtained at surgery. The origin of the receptors is a female donor with early-stage non-small cell lung cancer.

This clonotype has only a few counts. J is TRBJ1-5 and V is TRBV5-1; weak D call: TRBD1 (6 bases). The germline CDR1 and CDR2 sequences are SGHRS and YFSETQ. The CDR3 is 14 residues long. The V end lost 3 bases, the J end lost 2 bases, and 9 bases lay between the germline ends. The CDR3 sequence is CASSSRGGNQPQHF. The CDR3, as DNA: TGCGCCAGCAGCTCAAGGGGGGGCAATCAGCCCCAGCATTTT.

This clonotype was seen at least ten times. The chain employs TRBV4-2 and TRBJ2-1; D might be TRBD1 or TRBD2, each matching 5 bases. This CDR3 spans 17 amino acids. V dropped 4 bases and J dropped 6 bases, with 22 bases sitting between them. The germline gives CDR1 LGHNA, CDR2 YNFKEQ. The CDR3 spells CASSPRPSGLKGNEQFF. The CDR3 region has the DNA TGTGCCAGCAGCCCGCGCCCCTCGGGGCTCAAGGGCAATGAGCAGTTCTTC.